This entry describes one T cell receptor beta chain. The antigen remains unidentified. This specimen comes from a study of graft-versus-host responses after intestinal transplantation. Across the whole study: Uniformly, recipients were administered anti-thymocyte globulin induction with subsequent tacrolimus and steroids for two to three years.

In germline, CDR1 is MNHEY, CDR2 SVGAGI. V shed 7 bases and J 7 bases; nucleotides not matched to a gene: 7. This CDR3 has 14 residues. Produced via immunoSEQ multiplex PCR; TCRdb's table is partial and in-frame only. Among approximately 88,000 clones listed, 75% to 90% were seen once. The sequence was collected from a human donor who received an intestinal transplant. The sequencing here drew on unstimulated CD4+ T cells sorted from spleen or lymph node cells, taken before intestinal transplant. V gene TRBV6-5 combines with J gene TRBJ2-1; the match to TRBD1 covers 10 bases. The CDR3 spells CASTGGQGRNEQFF. In DNA, the CDR3 is TGTGCCAGCACCGGGGGACAGGGGAGAAATGAGCAGTTCTTC.